This paragraph covers one T cell receptor (beta chain) sequence. In the original analysis: Reference gene primer amplification gave nucleated cell count estimates. TCRdb's copy holds only in-frame clones and misses some; the assay was immunoSEQ multiplex PCR. That table furnishes V, J and clone size, whereas the DNA furnished D and trimming. The data hold about 310,000 clones, with more than 75% observed a single time. V was pared by 6 bases and J by 1 base, with 11 bases of the junction left unmatched. Germline assignment: CDR1 SNHLY and CDR2 FYNNEI. The CDR3 has 17 amino acids. The data originate from a study of blood T cell repertoires in COVID-19. About the research overall: Some COVID-19 samples were acute and others convalescent; all came from the United States, Italy and Spain.

This clonotype was obtained from a man aged 45 to 65 with active or convalescent COVID-19. The sequenced sample consisted of peripheral blood. The chain is built from TRBV2 and TRBJ2-3; 9 bases are a match to TRBD2. CDR3 amino acids: CASSGRLAGVGTDTQYF. Here the CDR3 DNA reads TGTGCCAGCAGCGGAAGATTAGCGGGAGTGGGCACAGATACGCAGTATTTT.